Listed here are 20 T cell receptor beta chains from one sample, sequenced in a study of T-cell memory formation after mild COVID-19. TCRdb recomputed calls from the 5' RACE reads with MiXCR, one row per CDR3 protein. The sample includes hundreds of thousands of distinct CDR3 sequences, 15% to 19% of them seen just once. The sample was PBMCs or a T cell subset sorted from them (not recorded which). The receptor source for this set is an adult woman who had mild COVID-19 (a few samples of this study predate the infection). Cell type and time point are not known.

This clonotype has a handful of counts. This chain uses TRBV5-6 with TRBJ2-7; the match to TRBD2 covers 8 bases. Germline CDR1 SGHDT, CDR2 YYEEEE. The CDR3 contains 15 residues. The V and J ends lost 2 bases and 0 bases, in that order; junction bases with no gene match: 4. For the CDR3, the DNA is TGTGCCAGCAGCTTACCGGGACTAGACTCCTACGAGCAGTACTTC. It encodes CASSLPGLDSYEQYF. Drawing the rest from reference TRBV5-6 and TRBJ2-7, the complete variable domain is DAGVTQSPTHLIKTRGQQVTLRCSPKSGHDTVSWYQQALGQGPQFIFQYYEEEERQRGNFPDRFSGHQFPNYSSELNVNALLLGDSALYLCASSLPGLDSYEQYFGPGTRLTVT.

J is TRBJ1-6 and V is TRBV9; no reliable D call. The germline V gene has CDR1 SGDLS and CDR2 YYNGEE. The CDR3 extends over 15 amino acids. Trimming took 3 bases from V and 5 from J, leaving 12 bases between them. CDR3 DNA sequence: TGTGCCAGCAGCGCAAACGGACTGAATAATTCACCCCTCCACTTT. Its translation: CASSANGLNNSPLHF.

V and J are TRBV9 and TRBJ1-5; TRBD1 is a possible D gene (6 bases). The V gene's germline CDR1 is SGDLS and CDR2 YYNGEE. This CDR3 region has 14 residues. The V gene lost 4 bases and the J gene lost 7 bases, with 15 bases spanning the gap. CDR3 loop: CASSIGVGGQPQHF. The DNA for the CDR3 is TGTGCCAGCAGCATCGGTGTAGGGGGACAGCCCCAGCATTTT. Drawing the rest from reference TRBV9 and TRBJ1-5, the complete variable domain is DSGVTQTPKHLITATGQRVTLRCSPRSGDLSVYWYQQSLDQGLQFLIQYYNGEERAKGNILERFSAQQFPDLHSELNLSSLELGDSALYFCASSIGVGGQPQHFGDGTRLSIL.

This clonotype came up a few times. The chain combines TRBV27 with TRBJ2-3; TRBD1 aligns across 8 bases. The CDR3 spans 14 residues. From germline, CDR1 is MNHEY and CDR2 SMNVEV (reference sequence). Losses at the gene ends were 3 bases for V and 4 bases for J; bases not matched to a gene: 3. The CDR3 nucleotides read TGTGCCAGCAGTTTCCGGACAGGGCCAGATACGCAGTATTTT. Translated, it gives CASSFRTGPDTQYF.

This chain joins TRBV6-1 and TRBJ1-1; unclear D gene. Per the germline V gene, CDR1 is MNHNS and CDR2 is SASEGT. The CDR3 runs to 13 residues. V was clipped by 0 bases and J by 8 bases, with 10 bases between them. CDR3 nucleotide sequence: TGTGCCAGCAGTGAAGCTGGGCTCCGAGAAGCTTTCTTT. Translated: CASSEAGLREAFF.

This clonotype appeared a few times. The V gene is TRBV10-3, the J gene TRBJ2-3; 8 bases map to TRBD2. Per the germline V gene, CDR1 is ENHRY and CDR2 is SYGVKD. The CDR3 has 14 amino acids. V lost 6 bases to trimming and J lost 6 bases; unmatched junction nucleotides: 8. The CDR3 sequence is CAISGLAERDTQYF. The CDR3 DNA is TGTGCCATCAGCGGACTAGCAGAGCGTGATACGCAGTATTTT.

The V and J genes are TRBV5-1 and TRBJ2-1, with a tentative D call TRBD1 (6 bases). CDR3 length equals 15 residues. Germline-derived CDR1 and CDR2 are SGHRS and YFSETQ. Trimming stripped 0 bases from V and 7 bases from J, with 14 bases between. CDR3: CASSLEQGRPNEQFF. The CDR3 bases are TGCGCCAGCAGCTTGGAACAGGGAAGACCTAATGAGCAGTTCTTC.

Only a few counts were recorded for this clonotype. V usage is TRBV7-9 and J usage is TRBJ1-5; 8 nucleotides line up with TRBD1. J gave up 0 bases and V 2 bases, and 12 bases lay outside the gene matches. Germline values: CDR1 SEHNR, CDR2 FQNEAQ (reference sequence). The CDR3 totals 19 residues. CDR3 in amino acids: CASSLPRDRRLYSNQPQHF. The CDR3 coding sequence is TGTGCCAGCAGCTTACCCCGGGACAGGCGACTTTATAGCAATCAGCCCCAGCATTTT. Full variable domain (remainder filled in from reference TRBV7-9 and TRBJ1-5): DTGVSQNPRHKITKRGQNVTFRCDPISEHNRLYWYRQTLGQGPEFLTYFQNEAQLEKSRLLSDRFSAERPKGSFSTLEIQRTEQGDSAMYLCASSLPRDRRLYSNQPQHFGDGTRLSIL.

This clonotype occurred many times. The V and J genes are TRBV7-3 and TRBJ2-1; the D is unclear. The germline V gene has CDR1 SGHTA and CDR2 FQGTGA. The V gene lost 1 base and the J gene lost 6 bases, with 7 bases spanning the gap. CDR3 length: 13 amino acids. DNA for the CDR3: TGTGCCAGCAGCTTAAGGGCAGTCAATGAGCAGTTCTTC. Translated, it gives CASSLRAVNEQFF. The full variable domain, in which reference TRBV7-3 and TRBJ2-1 provide the parts outside the CDR3, is GAGVSQTPSNKVTEKGKYVELRCDPISGHTALYWYRQSLGQGPEFLIYFQGTGAADDSGLPNDRFFAVRPEGSVSTLKIQRTERGDSAVYLCASSLRAVNEQFFGPGTRLTVL.

This clonotype was seen only a few times. V and J are TRBV18 and TRBJ1-2; D is ambiguous. The CDR3 has 15 amino acids. Between the trimmed V and J ends, which lost 4 bases and 5 bases, there was a span of 17 bases. The germline gives CDR1 KGHSH, CDR2 LQKENI. The DNA of the CDR3 is TGTGCCAGCTCACAACTACCGACGGCACCATATGGCTACACCTTC. Encoded protein: CASSQLPTAPYGYTF.

This chain uses TRBV5-1 with TRBJ2-7; D gene uncertain. CDR1 is SGHRS, CDR2 YFSETQ, per germline. This CDR3 comprises 14 residues. V lost 0 bases and J lost 1, with 8 bases in between. The CDR3 DNA follows: TGCGCCAGCAGCTTGGGGGCCGGTTCCTACGAGCAGTACTTC. Translated, it gives CASSLGAGSYEQYF.

This clonotype was seen a few times. The chain links TRBV7-7 to TRBJ1-1, with 8 nucleotides matching TRBD1. This CDR3 comprises 19 residues. Looked up from germline, CDR1 is SSHAT and CDR2 is FNYEAQ (reference sequence). V lost 5 bases to trimming and J lost 4 bases; unmatched junction nucleotides: 21. CDR3 sequence (DNA): TGTGCCAGCAGCACCACCCAAGAGGGGACAGGTAACACCTCCACTGAAGCTTTCTTT. This translates into CASSTTQEGTGNTSTEAFF.

In its sample, this clonotype was seen a few times. V and J are TRBV5-1 and TRBJ1-1; D call uncertain. The CDR3 length is 13 residues. The V gene's germline CDR1 is SGHRS and CDR2 YFSETQ. V dropped 4 bases and J dropped 5 bases, with 12 bases sitting between them. The CDR3 DNA sequence: TGCGCCAGCAGCCCACTATCCGGGACTGAAGCTTTCTTT. Its protein product is CASSPLSGTEAFF.

A few counts support this clonotype. The chain couples TRBV5-1 to TRBJ2-7, with TRBD1 as a possible D gene (7 bases). Germline CDR1 SGHRS, CDR2 YFSETQ. The V gene lost 5 bases and the J gene lost 7 bases, with 16 bases spanning the gap. The CDR3 is made up of 13 amino acids. CDR3 sequence: CASSYPGGREQYF. As DNA, the CDR3 is TGCGCCAGCAGTTACCCAGGGGGGCGAGAGCAGTACTTC.

This clonotype showed up just a few times. The chain couples TRBV4-2 to TRBJ2-7; perhaps TRBD1 as D (6 bases). Germline V gene sequence: CDR1 LGHNA, CDR2 YNFKEQ. The CDR3 sequence is 16 residues long. V was cut by 2 bases and J by 0 bases, with 14 bases left in between. CDR3 sequence: CASSQSTGFYSYEQYF. Here the CDR3 DNA reads TGTGCCAGCAGCCAATCAACAGGGTTTTACTCCTACGAGCAGTACTTC.

V is TRBV6-5 and J is TRBJ1-2, with 8 bases aligning to TRBD1. There are 14 residues in the CDR3. Germline V gene sequence: CDR1 MNHEY, CDR2 SVGAGI. J lost 3 bases, V lost 0 bases, and 0 bases had no gene match. The CDR3 nucleotides read TGTGCCAGCAGTTACTCGACAGGGGACTATGGCTACACCTTC. Protein sequence: CASSYSTGDYGYTF.

This clonotype was observed a few times. The chain is built from TRBV12-3 or TRBV12-4 and TRBJ2-1, with 7 positions matching TRBD2. The CDR3 covers 16 residues. The trim removed 6 bases at V and 10 bases at J, leaving 18 bases unmatched. CDR3 in amino acids: CASSPSSGEGFREQFF. CDR3 nucleotide sequence: TGTGCCAGCAGCCCGTCGAGCGGGGAAGGCTTTAGGGAGCAGTTCTTC.

This clonotype was counted only a few times. The chain has TRBV5-1 and TRBJ1-2; TRBD1 might be the D (5 bases). Trimming took 4 bases from V and 6 from J, leaving 13 bases between them. CDR1 SGHRS and CDR2 YFSETQ come from the germline V gene. This CDR3 has 13 residues. DNA for the CDR3: TGCGCCAGCAGCCGGGACCCAGCTAATGGCTACACCTTC. It translates to CASSRDPANGYTF. Supplemented by reference TRBV5-1 and TRBJ1-2, the full variable domain reads KAGVTQTPRYLIKTRGQQVTLSCSPISGHRSVSWYQQTPGQGLQFLFEYFSETQRNKGNFPGRFSGRQFSNSRSEMNVSTLELGDSALYLCASSRDPANGYTFGSGTRLTVV.

J is TRBJ2-7 and V is TRBV25-1; D may be TRBD2 (6 bases). Between the trimmed V and J ends, which lost 0 bases and 1 base, there was a span of 13 bases. The germline gives CDR1 MGHDK, CDR2 SYGVNS. The CDR3 spans 16 residues. The CDR3 nucleotides read TGTGCCAGCAGTGAATATTACGGGAGTGGATCCTACGAGCAGTACTTC. It codes for CASSEYYGSGSYEQYF.

This clonotype has a handful of counts. The chain couples TRBV6-5 to TRBJ2-7, with 9 bases aligning to TRBD2. The CDR3 sequence is 18 residues long. With 5 bases clipped from V and 0 bases from J, the junction kept 14 bases outside the gene matches. Germline CDR1 and CDR2: MNHEY and SVGAGI. This CDR3 is CASSPRLRAGGLSYEQYF. The CDR3 DNA reads as TGTGCCAGCAGTCCCCGACTTCGAGCGGGAGGACTCTCCTACGAGCAGTACTTC.